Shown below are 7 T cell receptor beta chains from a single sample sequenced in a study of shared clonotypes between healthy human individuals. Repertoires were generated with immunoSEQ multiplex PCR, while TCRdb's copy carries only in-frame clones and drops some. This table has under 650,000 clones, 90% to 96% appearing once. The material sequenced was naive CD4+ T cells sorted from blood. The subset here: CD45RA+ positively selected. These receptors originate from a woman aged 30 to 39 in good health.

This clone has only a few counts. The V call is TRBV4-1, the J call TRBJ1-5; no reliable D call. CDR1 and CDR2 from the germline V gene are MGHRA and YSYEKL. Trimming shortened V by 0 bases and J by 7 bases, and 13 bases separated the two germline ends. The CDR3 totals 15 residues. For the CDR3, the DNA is TGCGCCAGCAGCCAAGATTGGCCCCCCGGGCAGCCCCAGCATTTT. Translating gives CASSQDWPPGQPQHF.

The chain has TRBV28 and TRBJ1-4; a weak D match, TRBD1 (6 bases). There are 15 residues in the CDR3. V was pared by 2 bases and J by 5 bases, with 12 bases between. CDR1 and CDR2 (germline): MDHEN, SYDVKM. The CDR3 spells CASSLAADRNEKLFF. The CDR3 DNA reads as TGTGCCAGCAGTTTAGCGGCTGACAGGAATGAAAAACTGTTTTTT. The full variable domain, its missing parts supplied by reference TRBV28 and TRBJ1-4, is DVKVTQSSRYLVKRTGEKVFLECVQDMDHENMFWYRQDPGLGLRLIYFSYDVKMKEKGDIPEGYSVSREKKERFSLILESASTNQTSMYLCASSLAADRNEKLFFGSGTQLSVL.

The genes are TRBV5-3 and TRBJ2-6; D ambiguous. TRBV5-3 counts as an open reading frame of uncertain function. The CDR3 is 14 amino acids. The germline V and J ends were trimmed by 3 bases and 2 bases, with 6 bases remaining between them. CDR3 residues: CARSWIAGANVLTF. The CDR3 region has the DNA TGTGCCAGAAGCTGGATTGCTGGGGCCAACGTCCTGACTTTC.

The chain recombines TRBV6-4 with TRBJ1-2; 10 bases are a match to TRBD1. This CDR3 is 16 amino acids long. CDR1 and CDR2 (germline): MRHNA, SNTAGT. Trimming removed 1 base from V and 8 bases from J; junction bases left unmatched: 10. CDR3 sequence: CASSDYPRDRGGGYTF. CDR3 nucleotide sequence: TGTGCCAGCAGTGACTACCCCCGGGACAGGGGAGGCGGCTACACCTTC.

This CDR3 is CASSFGVPDTQYF. DNA of the CDR3: TGTGCCAGCAGCTTCGGGGTCCCAGATACGCAGTATTTT. The chain joins TRBV27 to TRBJ2-3; the D gene is possibly TRBD2 (5 bases). Germline lookup yields CDR1 MNHEY and CDR2 SMNVEV (reference sequence). The CDR3 has 13 residues. Trimming removed 6 bases at V and 4 bases at J, with 11 bases between.

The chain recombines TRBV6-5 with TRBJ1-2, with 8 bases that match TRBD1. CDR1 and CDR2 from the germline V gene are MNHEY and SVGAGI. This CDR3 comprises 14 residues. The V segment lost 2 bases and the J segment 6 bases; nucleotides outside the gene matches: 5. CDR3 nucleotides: TGTGCCAGCAGTTACACCGAGACAGGGGATGGCTACACCTTC. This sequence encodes CASSYTETGDGYTF.

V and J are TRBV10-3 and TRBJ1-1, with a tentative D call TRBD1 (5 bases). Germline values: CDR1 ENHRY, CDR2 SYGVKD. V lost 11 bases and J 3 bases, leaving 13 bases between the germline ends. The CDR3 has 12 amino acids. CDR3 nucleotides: TGTGCCGCCTCAGGGATGGACACTGAAGCTTTCTTT. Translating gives CAASGMDTEAFF.